This T cell receptor (beta chain) is drawn from a study of T-cell reconstitution after alpha-beta-depleted transplantation in children. Unique molecular identifiers were incorporated when the TCRbeta library was constructed. Each CDR3 protein gets one entry after TCRdb re-called the PCR reads with MiXCR. The profile shows around 600,000 distinct CDR3 sequences, approximately 10% of them singletons. The CDR3 contains 17 residues. Germline CDR1 reads DFQATT; CDR2 reads SNEGSKA (reference sequence). V trimming: 0 bases; J trimming: 9 bases; junction bases outside the gene matches: 12. The chain joins TRBV20-1 to TRBJ2-3, with TRBD2 identical over 13 bases. The receptor was isolated from a human donor who donated a stem cell graft to a child with acute myeloid leukemia. The material sequenced was PBMCs from the stem cell graft donor, taken from the stem cell graft. This CDR3 reads CSARDPRGLAGVGTQYF. CDR3 DNA: TGCAGTGCTAGAGATCCCCGCGGACTAGCGGGAGTAGGCACGCAGTATTTT.